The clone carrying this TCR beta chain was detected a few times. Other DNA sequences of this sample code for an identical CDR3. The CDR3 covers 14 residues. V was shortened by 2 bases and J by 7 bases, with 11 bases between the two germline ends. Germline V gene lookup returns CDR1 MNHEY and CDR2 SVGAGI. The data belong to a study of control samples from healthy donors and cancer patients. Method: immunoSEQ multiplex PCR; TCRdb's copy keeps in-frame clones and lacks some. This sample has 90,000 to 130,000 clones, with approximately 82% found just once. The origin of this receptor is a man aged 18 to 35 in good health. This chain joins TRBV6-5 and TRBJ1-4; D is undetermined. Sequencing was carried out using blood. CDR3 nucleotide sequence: TGTGCCAGCAGTTACGGCCAGGAGGGTGAAAAACTGTTTTTT. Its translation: CASSYGQEGEKLFF.